The 14 T cell receptor beta chains reported below all come from one sample, sequenced in a study of T-cell reconstitution after alpha-beta-depleted transplantation in children. Unique molecular identifiers were incorporated during preparation of the TCRbeta library. TCRdb called the PCR reads again in MiXCR, with one record for every CDR3 protein. The sample has roughly 220,000 distinct CDR3 sequences, 9.7% seen once. The sample was PBMCs from the stem cell graft donor, taken from the stem cell graft. These receptors originate from a human donor who donated a stem cell graft to a child with SCID.

This clonotype came up many times. The J gene is TRBJ2-6, the V gene TRBV12-3 or TRBV12-4; no firm D call. Between the trimmed V and J ends, which lost 3 bases and 4 bases, there was a span of 10 bases. The CDR3 contains 15 residues. Here the CDR3 reads CASSFGLTGANVLTF. CDR3 coding DNA: TGTGCCAGCAGTTTCGGCCTGACAGGGGCCAACGTCCTGACTTTC.

This clonotype has a count of ten or more. The rearrangement joins TRBV7-8 to TRBJ1-1, with D maybe TRBD1 (5 bases). Germline CDR1 reads SGHVS; CDR2 reads FQNEAQ. The CDR3 extends over 11 amino acids. V lost 5 bases and J lost 10, with 11 bases in between. The CDR3 loop is CASSGDWVAFF. The CDR3 coding sequence is TGTGCCAGCAGCGGGGACTGGGTAGCTTTCTTT.

Ten or more counts support this clonotype. V gene TRBV5-1 combines with J gene TRBJ1-1; 7 bases fit TRBD1. The CDR3 covers 15 residues. Unmatched junction bases numbered 3, after V lost 1 base and J lost 0 bases. Germline values: CDR1 SGHRS, CDR2 YFSETQ. CDR3 residues: CASSLLGTVNTEAFF. The CDR3 DNA reads as TGCGCCAGCAGCTTGTTGGGGACAGTGAACACTGAAGCTTTCTTT.

This clonotype was observed a few times. The chain recombines TRBV4-3 with TRBJ2-3, with 8 nucleotides matching TRBD2. V dropped 5 bases and J dropped 5; count of bases not matched to a gene: 9. The CDR3 length is 15 residues. Germline CDR1 and CDR2: LGHNA and YSLEER. This CDR3 reads CASSVTGTRRDTQYF. In nucleotides, the CDR3 is TGCGCCAGCAGCGTAACCGGGACTAGGAGAGATACGCAGTATTTT.

Many counts were recorded for this clonotype. This chain uses TRBV29-1 with TRBJ1-1; weak D call: TRBD1 (5 bases). CDR3 length: 15 amino acids. V was trimmed by 0 bases and J by 1 base, leaving 12 bases between them. Germline V gene sequence: CDR1 SQVTM, CDR2 ANQGSEA. CDR3 in amino acids: CSVEDLGTGNTEAFF. CDR3 sequence (DNA): TGCAGCGTTGAAGATCTTGGGACGGGGAACACTGAAGCTTTCTTT.

Comments on this clonotype: One junction end does not reproduce the germline sequence, and a read error may be involved. The J gene is TRBJ1-2, the V gene TRBV7-9; D call uncertain. This CDR3 region has 10 residues. Per the germline V gene, CDR1 is SEHNR and CDR2 is FQNEAQ (reference sequence). CDR3 in amino acids: CSSSLVFLAF. The CDR3 nucleotides read TGTTCCAGCAGCTTAGTTTTTTTGGCCTTC. The entire variable domain, with the rest obtained from reference TRBV7-9 and TRBJ1-2, is as follows: DTGVSQNPRHKITKRGQNVTFRCDPISEHNRLYWYRQTLGQGPEFLTYFQNEAQLEKSRLLSDRFSAERPKGSFSTLEIQRTEQGDSAMYLCSSSLVFLAFGSGTRLTVV.

At least ten counts were recorded for this clonotype. The chain combines TRBV20-1 with TRBJ1-5; D gene unclear. V was pared by 6 bases and J by 1 base, with 10 bases between. The CDR3 covers 13 residues. CDR1 DFQATT and CDR2 SNEGSKA come from the germline V gene (reference sequence). As DNA, the CDR3 is TGCAGTGCCAGACCGCGAAGCAATCAGCCCCAGCATTTT. Translated: CSARPRSNQPQHF.

This clonotype was picked up many times. V is TRBV10-3 and J is TRBJ2-3; 10 nucleotides align to TRBD1. The CDR3 covers 13 residues. V gave up 8 bases and J gave up 5 bases; unmatched junction bases: 4. Germline lookup yields CDR1 ENHRY and CDR2 SYGVKD. The CDR3 DNA sequence: TGTGCCATCCGGACAGGGGGTATAGATACGCAGTATTTT. Translated: CAIRTGGIDTQYF.

There are many counts of this clonotype. The CDR3 sequence: CASSASTRYGYTF. DNA for the CDR3: TGTGCCAGCAGTGCCTCCACGCGGTATGGCTACACCTTC. The chain joins TRBV25-1 to TRBJ1-2; D gene ambiguous. Germline lookup yields CDR1 MGHDK and CDR2 SYGVNS. Trimming left V 4 bases short and J 5 bases short, with 11 bases between. This CDR3 has 13 amino acids.

This clonotype appeared many times. The V call is TRBV12-3 or TRBV12-4, the J call TRBJ2-7; TRBD1 might be the D (5 bases). The CDR3 totals 16 residues. Trimming left V 6 bases short and J 7 bases short, with 25 bases between. The CDR3 protein is CASRRQLVLPNREQYF. The CDR3 DNA reads as TGTGCCAGCAGGCGACAGCTAGTGCTCCCCAATCGAGAGCAGTACTTC.

At least ten counts were recorded for this clonotype. The chain combines TRBV5-1 with TRBJ1-2; D remains unclear. The CDR3 runs 14 residues. Germline V gene lookup returns CDR1 SGHRS and CDR2 YFSETQ. V lost 0 bases to trimming and J lost 4 bases, with 10 bases between them. CDR3 region: CASSLVGDFYGYTF. The CDR3 DNA reads TGCGCCAGCAGCTTGGTAGGAGACTTCTATGGCTACACCTTC.

This clonotype was counted at least ten times. The genes are TRBV7-2 and TRBJ2-1; no reliable D call. Trimming took off 1 base at V and 13 bases at J, with 14 bases between the two ends. This CDR3 has 13 residues. The germline V gene has CDR1 SGHTA and CDR2 FQGNSA. The CDR3 loop reads CASSLEFSGPQFF. CDR3 nucleotides: TGTGCCAGCAGCTTAGAGTTTAGTGGACCACAGTTCTTC.

This clonotype was counted ten times or more. The chain employs TRBV2 and TRBJ2-2; 8 bases are a match to TRBD1. The CDR3 sequence is 14 residues long. Germline CDR1 reads SNHLY; CDR2 reads FYNNEI. Trimming took 8 bases from V and 1 from J; bases not matched to a gene: 3. The CDR3, as DNA: TGTGCCAGCCGGACAGGGAGGAACACCGGGGAGCTGTTTTTT. This gives the protein CASRTGRNTGELFF.

Points on this clonotype: A read error may explain this, as a much larger clone is one base away. This sequence joins TRBV7-2 and TRBJ1-4; D gene ambiguous. The CDR3 runs to 16 residues. Germline V gives CDR1 SGHTA, CDR2 FQGNSA. The CDR3 spells CSSSLGITGWEEKLFF. DNA of the CDR3: TGTTCCAGCAGCTTAGGAATTACGGGCTGGGAGGAAAAACTGTTTTTT.